This record looks at one T cell receptor (beta chain) sequence and its context. CDR3 length: 15 amino acids. Germline lookup yields CDR1 SGHDT and CDR2 YYEEEE. With V trimmed by 0 bases and J by 2 bases, 5 bases remained unmatched. Profiling relied on immunoSEQ multiplex PCR, and the TCRdb table lists in-frame clones only, not all of them. The table lists some 150,000 clones, approximately 83% of them singletons. These data are taken from a study of blood T cell repertoires in COVID-19. Participant ages covered about 18 to 90 years across 25 or so US areas. All recovered Cohort 3 donors got two negative PCRs, got clearance, or saw symptom resolution.

The TCR originated in a man in his fifties who had recovered from COVID-19. This chain joins TRBV5-6 and TRBJ2-7; 7 nucleotides line up with TRBD2. What was sequenced was PBMCs or T cells enriched from blood (not recorded which). The CDR3 bases are TGTGCCAGCAGCTTGGGGGCTAGCGGTCCCTACGAGCAGTACTTC. It translates to CASSLGASGPYEQYF.